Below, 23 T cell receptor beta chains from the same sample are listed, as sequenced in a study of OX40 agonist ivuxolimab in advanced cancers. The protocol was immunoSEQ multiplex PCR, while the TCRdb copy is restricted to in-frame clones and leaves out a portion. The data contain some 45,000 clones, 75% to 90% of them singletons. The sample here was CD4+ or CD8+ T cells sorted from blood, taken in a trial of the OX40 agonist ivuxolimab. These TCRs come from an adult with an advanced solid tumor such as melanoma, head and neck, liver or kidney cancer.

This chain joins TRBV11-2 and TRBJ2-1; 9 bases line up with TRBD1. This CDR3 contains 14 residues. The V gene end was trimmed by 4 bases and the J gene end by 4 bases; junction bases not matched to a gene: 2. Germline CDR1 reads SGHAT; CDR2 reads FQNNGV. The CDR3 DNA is TGTGCCAGCAGCTCCGGGACAGGGTACAATGAGCAGTTCTTC. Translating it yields CASSSGTGYNEQFF.

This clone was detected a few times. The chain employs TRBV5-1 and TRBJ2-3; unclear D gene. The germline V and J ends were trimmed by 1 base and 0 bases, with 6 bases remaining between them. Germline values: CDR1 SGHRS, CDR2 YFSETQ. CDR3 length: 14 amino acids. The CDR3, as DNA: TGCGCCAGCAGCTTGTACGCCAGCACAGATACGCAGTATTTT. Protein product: CASSLYASTDTQYF. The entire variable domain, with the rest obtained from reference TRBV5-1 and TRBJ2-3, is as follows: KAGVTQTPRYLIKTRGQQVTLSCSPISGHRSVSWYQQTPGQGLQFLFEYFSETQRNKGNFPGRFSGRQFSNSRSEMNVSTLELGDSALYLCASSLYASTDTQYFGPGTRLTVL.

CDR3 region: CATSRDGTGVEKLFF. Written as DNA, the CDR3 is TGTGCCACCAGCAGAGATGGGACAGGGGTAGAAAAACTGTTTTTT. The chain couples TRBV15 to TRBJ1-4; the match to TRBD1 covers 10 bases. V gave up 0 bases and J gave up 8 bases; unmatched junction bases: 3. This CDR3 is built from 15 residues. Germline V gene data show CDR1 as LNHNV and CDR2 as YYDKDF (reference sequence).

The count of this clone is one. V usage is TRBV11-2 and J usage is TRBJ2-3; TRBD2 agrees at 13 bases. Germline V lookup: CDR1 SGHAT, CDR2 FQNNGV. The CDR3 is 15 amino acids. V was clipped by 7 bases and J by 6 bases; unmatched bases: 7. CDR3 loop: CASTPGLAGSDTQYF. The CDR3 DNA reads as TGTGCCAGCACCCCGGGACTAGCGGGGTCCGATACGCAGTATTTT.

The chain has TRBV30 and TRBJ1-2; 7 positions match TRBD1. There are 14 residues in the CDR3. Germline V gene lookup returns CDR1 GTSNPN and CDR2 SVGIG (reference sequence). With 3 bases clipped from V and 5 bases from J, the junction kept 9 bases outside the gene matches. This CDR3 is CAWRPGGGDYGYTF. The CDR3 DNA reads TGTGCCTGGAGACCAGGGGGGGGTGATTATGGCTACACCTTC.

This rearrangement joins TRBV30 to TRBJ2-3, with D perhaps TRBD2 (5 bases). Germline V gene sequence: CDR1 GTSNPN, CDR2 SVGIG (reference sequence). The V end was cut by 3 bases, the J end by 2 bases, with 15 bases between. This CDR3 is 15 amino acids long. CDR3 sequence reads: CAWSLGLETTDTQYF. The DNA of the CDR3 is TGTGCCTGGAGCCTTGGACTGGAAACCACAGATACGCAGTATTTT.

The CDR3 nucleotides are TGTGCCAGCAGTTCCCGGCAGGGGAGGACCTACAATGAGCAGTTCTTC. Translation: CASSSRQGRTYNEQFF. The V and J genes are TRBV28 and TRBJ2-1; tentatively, D is TRBD1 or TRBD2 (6 bases each). The length of the CDR3 is 16 residues. Germline CDR1 and CDR2: MDHEN and SYDVKM. The V and J ends lost 4 bases and 2 bases respectively, with 15 bases between them.

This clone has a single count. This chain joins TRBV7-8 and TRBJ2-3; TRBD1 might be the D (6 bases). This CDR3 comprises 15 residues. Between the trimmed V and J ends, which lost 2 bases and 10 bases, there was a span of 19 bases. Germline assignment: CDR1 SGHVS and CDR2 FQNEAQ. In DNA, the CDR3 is TGTGCCAGCAGCTTATCAGGGGCTGGAGTCGGGTCGCAGTATTTT. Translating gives CASSLSGAGVGSQYF.

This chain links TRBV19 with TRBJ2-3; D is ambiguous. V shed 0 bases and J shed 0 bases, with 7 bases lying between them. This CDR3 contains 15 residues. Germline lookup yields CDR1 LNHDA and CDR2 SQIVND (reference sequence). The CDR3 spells CASSIERQSTDTQYF. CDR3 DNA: TGTGCCAGTAGTATAGAGAGGCAGAGCACAGATACGCAGTATTTT.

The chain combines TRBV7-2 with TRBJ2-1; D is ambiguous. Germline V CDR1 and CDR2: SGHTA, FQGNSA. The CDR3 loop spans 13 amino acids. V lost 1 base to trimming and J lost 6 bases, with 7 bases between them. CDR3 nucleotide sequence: TGTGCCAGCAGCTTAGTCAAGTTCAATGAGCAGTTCTTC. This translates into CASSLVKFNEQFF.

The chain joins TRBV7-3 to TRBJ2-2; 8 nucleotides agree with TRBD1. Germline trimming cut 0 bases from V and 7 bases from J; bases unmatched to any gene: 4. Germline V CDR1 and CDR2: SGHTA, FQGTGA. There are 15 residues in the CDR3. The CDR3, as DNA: TGTGCCAGCAGCTTAACCCAGGGGGCCTACGGGGAGCTGTTTTTT. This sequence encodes CASSLTQGAYGELFF.

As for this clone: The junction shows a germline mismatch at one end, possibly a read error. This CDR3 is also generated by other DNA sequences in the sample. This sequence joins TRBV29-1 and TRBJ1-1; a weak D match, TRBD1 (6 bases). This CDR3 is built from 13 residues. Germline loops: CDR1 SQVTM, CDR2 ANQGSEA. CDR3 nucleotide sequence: TGTAGCGTTGGGACCACAGGGACCACTGAAGCTTTCTTT. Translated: CSVGTTGTTEAFF.

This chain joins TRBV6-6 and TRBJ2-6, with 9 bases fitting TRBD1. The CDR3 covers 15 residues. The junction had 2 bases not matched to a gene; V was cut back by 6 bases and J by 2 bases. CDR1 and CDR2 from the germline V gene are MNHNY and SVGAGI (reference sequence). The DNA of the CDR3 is TGTGCCAGCAGATGGGACAGGGCTGGGGCCAACGTCCTGACTTTC. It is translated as CASRWDRAGANVLTF.

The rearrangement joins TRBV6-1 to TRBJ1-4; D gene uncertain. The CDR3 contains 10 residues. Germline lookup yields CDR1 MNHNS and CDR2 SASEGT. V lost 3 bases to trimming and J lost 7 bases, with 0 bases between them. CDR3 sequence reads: CASSDEKLFF. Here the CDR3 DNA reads TGTGCCAGCAGTGATGAAAAACTGTTTTTT.

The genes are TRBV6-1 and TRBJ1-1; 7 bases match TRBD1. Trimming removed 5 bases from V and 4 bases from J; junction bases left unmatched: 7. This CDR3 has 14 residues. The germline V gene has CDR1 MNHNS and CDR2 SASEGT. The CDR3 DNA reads TGTGCCAGCAGTCCTTCACAGGGGCGCACTGAAGCTTTCTTT. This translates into CASSPSQGRTEAFF.

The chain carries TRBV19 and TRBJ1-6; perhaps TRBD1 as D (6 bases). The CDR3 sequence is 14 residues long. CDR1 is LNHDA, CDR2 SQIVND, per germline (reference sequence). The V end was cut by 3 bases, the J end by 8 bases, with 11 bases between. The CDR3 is CASSIRGPDSPLHF. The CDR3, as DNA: TGTGCCAGTAGTATTCGGGGGCCGGATTCACCCCTCCACTTT.

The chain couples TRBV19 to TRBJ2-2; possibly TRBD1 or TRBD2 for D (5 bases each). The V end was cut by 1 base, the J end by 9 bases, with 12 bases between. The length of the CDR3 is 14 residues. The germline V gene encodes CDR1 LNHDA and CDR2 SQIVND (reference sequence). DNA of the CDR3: TGTGCCAGTAGTATAGCACGGGACGGCCGGGAGCTGTTTTTT. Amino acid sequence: CASSIARDGRELFF.

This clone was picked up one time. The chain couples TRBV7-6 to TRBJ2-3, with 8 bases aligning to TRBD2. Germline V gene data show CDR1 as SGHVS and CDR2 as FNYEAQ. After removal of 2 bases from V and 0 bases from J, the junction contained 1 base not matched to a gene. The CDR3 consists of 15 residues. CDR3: CASSLLAGSTDTQYF. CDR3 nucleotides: TGTGCCAGCAGCTTATTAGCGGGGAGCACAGATACGCAGTATTTT. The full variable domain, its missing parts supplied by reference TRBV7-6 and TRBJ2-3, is GAGVSQSPRYKVTKRGQDVALRCDPISGHVSLYWYRQALGQGPEFLTYFNYEAQQDKSGLPNDRFSAERPEGSISTLTIQRTEQRDSAMYRCASSLLAGSTDTQYFGPGTRLTVL.

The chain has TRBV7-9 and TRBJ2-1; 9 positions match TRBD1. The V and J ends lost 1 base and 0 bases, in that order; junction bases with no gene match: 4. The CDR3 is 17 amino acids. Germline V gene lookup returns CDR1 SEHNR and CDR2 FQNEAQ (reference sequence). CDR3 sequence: CASSLVTGGTSYNEQFF. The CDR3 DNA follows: TGTGCCAGCAGCTTAGTTACAGGGGGCACCTCCTACAATGAGCAGTTCTTC.

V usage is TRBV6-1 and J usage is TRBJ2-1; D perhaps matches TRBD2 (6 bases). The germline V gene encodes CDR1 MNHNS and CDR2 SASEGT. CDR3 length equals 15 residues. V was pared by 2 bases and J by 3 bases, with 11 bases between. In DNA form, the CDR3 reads TGTGCCAGCAGTGAATGGGGACTGAGCTACAATGAGCAGTTCTTC. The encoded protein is CASSEWGLSYNEQFF.

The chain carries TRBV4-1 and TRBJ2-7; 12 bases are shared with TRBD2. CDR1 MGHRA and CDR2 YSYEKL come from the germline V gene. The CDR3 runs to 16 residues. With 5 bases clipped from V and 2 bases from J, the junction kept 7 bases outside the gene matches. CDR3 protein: CASSAKWTSGTYEQYF. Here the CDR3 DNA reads TGCGCCAGCAGCGCGAAATGGACTAGCGGGACCTACGAGCAGTACTTC.

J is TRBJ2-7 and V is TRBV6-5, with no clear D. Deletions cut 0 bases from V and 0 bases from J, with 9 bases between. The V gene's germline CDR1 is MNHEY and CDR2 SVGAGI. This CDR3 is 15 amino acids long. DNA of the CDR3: TGTGCCAGCAGTTACTCCGCAGGTTTCTCCTACGAGCAGTACTTC. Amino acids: CASSYSAGFSYEQYF.

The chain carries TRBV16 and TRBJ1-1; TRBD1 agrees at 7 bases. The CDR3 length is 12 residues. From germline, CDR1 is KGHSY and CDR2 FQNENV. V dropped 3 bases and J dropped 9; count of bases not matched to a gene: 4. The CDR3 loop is CASSQGQSKAFF. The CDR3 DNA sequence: TGTGCCAGCAGCCAGGGACAGAGTAAAGCTTTCTTT.